A selection of T cell receptor beta chains follows, all from one sample in a study of metastatic and nonmetastatic thyroid tumors. TCRdb reprocessed the PCR reads using MiXCR. The profile covers some 46,000 clones, with 20% to 25% appearing a single time and around 3.6% taken by the ten largest. Specimen: blood. The origin of the receptors is a male donor with papillary thyroid cancer or a benign thyroid nodule (not recorded which). Some clones in this sample may be carry-over from other donors' samples. Both conserved end residues are part of each CDR3. The size entry is marked missing in some rows and otherwise reads once, few, many or a size class.

>12|TRBJ1-5|TRBV28|few
CASSHSNQPQHF
>15|TRBJ2-5|TRBV15|many
CATSSSPGLQETQYF
>15|TRBJ2-5|TRBV7-2|many
CASSLGLAVQETQYF
>15|TRBJ1-5|TRBV11-2|many
CASSPRGGPGQPQHF
>12|TRBJ2-3|TRBV20-1|.
CSASEVTDTQYF
>15|TRBJ1-2|TRBV6-1|.
CASSSDRGFPFGYTF
>15|TRBJ2-1|TRBV27|many
CASSLSGAYWNEQFF
>11|TRBJ1-4|TRBV6-1|many
CASSDSGGLFF
>13|TRBJ2-7|TRBV4-2|once
CASSQDNLAGQYF
>14|TRBJ2-1|TRBV30|many
CAWSIAGGPHEQFF
>17|TRBJ2-2|TRBV29-1|many
CSVDATSGGANTGELFF
>18|TRBJ1-4|TRBV4-2|medium-sized
CASSQESQRQGAYEKLFF
>17|TRBJ2-7|TRBV5-6|.
CASSSGLAGVSSYEQYF
>16|TRBJ2-3|TRBV3-1|many
CASSQDRGTGTDTQYF
>15|TRBJ2-1|TRBV18|many
CASSLAAATYNEQFF
>14|TRBJ2-7|TRBV6-1|few
CASSPSGGYYEQYF
>13|TRBJ2-1|TRBV27|.
CASSSQDSYDQFF
>17|TRBJ1-3|TRBV6-2/TRBV6-3|.
CASSYSYRGQSGNTIYF
>15|TRBJ1-5|TRBV3-1|many
CASSQDLRGDQPQHF
>16|TRBJ2-7|TRBV12-3/TRBV12-4|medium-sized
CASSLAASGSAYEQYF
>16|TRBJ2-1|TRBV7-6|.
CASSRTTSGSRNEQFF
>18|TRBJ1-1|TRBV20-1|.
CSARDFRGDSRTNTEAFF
>11|TRBJ2-3|TRBV30|medium-sized
CAWSVGDTQYF
>15|TRBJ2-1|TRBV2|many
CASSEGPRERNEQFF
>16|TRBJ1-6|TRBV5-1|many
CASSLGLPRNNSPLHF
>11|TRBJ2-7|TRBV27|.
CASILGNEQYF
>14|TRBJ2-1|TRBV12-3/TRBV12-4|many
CASSGTHPTNEQFF
>17|TRBJ1-5|TRBV27|many
CASSPWGQSDSVRPQHF
>14|TRBJ1-2|TRBV10-3|many
CAISESTEPYGYTF
>15|TRBJ2-3|TRBV19|many
CASSIFAGGTDTQYF
>12|TRBJ2-5|TRBV2|many
CASRGSEETQYF
>16|TRBJ2-7|TRBV28|many
CASSSVSGAWGYEQYF
>14|TRBJ2-7|TRBV19|medium-sized
CASSITGGTYEQYF
>13|TRBJ1-2|TRBV19|few
CASSMTENYGYTF
>15|TRBJ2-7|TRBV9|.
CSSSFSGSPSYDQYF
>16|TRBJ2-7|TRBV18|.
CASSPSSGTLTYEQYF
>15|TRBJ2-3|TRBV7-9|many
CASSLTGTALVEQYF
>16|TRBJ1-5|TRBV28|.
CASSYPQGIPNQPQHF
>14|TRBJ2-7|TRBV6-2/TRBV6-3|few
CASSLPGPPYEQYF
>15|TRBJ1-4|TRBV5-6|.
CASSFGTVRNEKLFF
>16|TRBJ2-1|TRBV7-3|.
CASSLTVAGGADEQFF
>18|TRBJ2-7|TRBV28|.
CASIPYTPGTALSYEQYF
>15|TRBJ2-7|TRBV6-1|many
CTSRTSGRAVYEQYF
>15|TRBJ2-6|TRBV6-2/TRBV6-3|.
CASSERNSGANVLTF
>18|TRBJ1-5|TRBV2|medium-sized
CASSVPGQGTSSNQPQHF
>15|TRBJ1-5|TRBV6-1|few
CASSEVGGGNQPQHF
>17|TRBJ2-5|TRBV6-1|many
CASRIHGTSGRDETQYF
>14|TRBJ2-7|TRBV7-9|.
CASSLRGQGPEQYF
>14|TRBJ1-1|TRBV5-4|many
CASSWDRENTEAFF
>14|TRBJ2-1|TRBV12-3/TRBV12-4|.
CASRQERWANEQFF
>16|TRBJ1-4|TRBV3-1|many
CASSPTPGAGDEKLFF
>12|TRBJ1-2|TRBV30|.
CGAGQGVMGYTF
>13|TRBJ2-3|TRBV11-1|many
CASSFNRRDTQYF
>14|TRBJ1-1|TRBV5-5|once
CASSFWGLNTEAFF